The sequence of this T cell receptor beta chain was determined in a study of T cells in Graves' hyperthyroidism and ophthalmopathy. Germline V lookup: CDR1 SGHNT, CDR2 YYREEE (reference sequence). Germline trimming cut 7 bases from V and 8 bases from J; bases unmatched to any gene: 10. The CDR3 consists of 15 residues. The source material, RNA transcripts, was used to amplify TCR beta CDR3 regions. The HTBI primer set drove a first-round RT-PCR of the TCR CDR3. TCRdb processed the multiplex PCR reads anew with MiXCR; each CDR3 protein has one entry. The sample records approximately 270,000 distinct CDR3 sequences, 13% to 15% being singletons.

The TCR comes from a woman in her 40s with Graves' hyperthyroidism that later progressed to Graves' ophthalmopathy. V usage is TRBV5-4 and J usage is TRBJ2-1, with 12 positions matching TRBD2. Sequenced: blood. The CDR3: CASGLLAGGPDEQFF. The CDR3 DNA is TGTGCCAGCGGCCTTCTAGCGGGAGGGCCAGATGAGCAGTTCTTC.